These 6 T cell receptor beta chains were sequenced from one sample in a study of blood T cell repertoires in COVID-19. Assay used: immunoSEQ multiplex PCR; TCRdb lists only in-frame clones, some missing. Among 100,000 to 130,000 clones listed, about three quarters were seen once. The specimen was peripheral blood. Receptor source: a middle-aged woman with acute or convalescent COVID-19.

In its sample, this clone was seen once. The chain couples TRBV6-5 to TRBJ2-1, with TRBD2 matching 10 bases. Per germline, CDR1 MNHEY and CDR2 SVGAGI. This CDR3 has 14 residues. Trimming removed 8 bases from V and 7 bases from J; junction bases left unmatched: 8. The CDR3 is CASGSGGVRNEQFF. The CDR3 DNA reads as TGTGCCAGCGGGAGCGGGGGGGTGCGGAATGAGCAGTTCTTC.

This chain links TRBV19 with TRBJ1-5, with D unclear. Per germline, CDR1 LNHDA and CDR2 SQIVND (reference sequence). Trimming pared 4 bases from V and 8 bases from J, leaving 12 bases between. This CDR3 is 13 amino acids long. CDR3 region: CASSTGILEPQHF. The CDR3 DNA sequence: TGTGCCAGTAGTACGGGGATTCTCGAGCCCCAGCATTTT.

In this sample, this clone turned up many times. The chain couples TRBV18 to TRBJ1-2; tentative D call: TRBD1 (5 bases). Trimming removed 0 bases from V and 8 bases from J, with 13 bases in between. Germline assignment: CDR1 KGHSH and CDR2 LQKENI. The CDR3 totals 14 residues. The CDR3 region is CASSPPAGRGGYTF. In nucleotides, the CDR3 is TGTGCCAGCTCACCACCGGCGGGGCGAGGAGGCTACACCTTC.

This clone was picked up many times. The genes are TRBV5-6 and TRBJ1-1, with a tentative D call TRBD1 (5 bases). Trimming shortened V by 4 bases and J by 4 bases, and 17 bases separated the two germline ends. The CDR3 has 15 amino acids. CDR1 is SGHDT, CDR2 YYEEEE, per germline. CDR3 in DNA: TGTGCCAGCAGCCCTTTCCCCAGGGTCCCCACTGAAGCTTTCTTT. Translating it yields CASSPFPRVPTEAFF.

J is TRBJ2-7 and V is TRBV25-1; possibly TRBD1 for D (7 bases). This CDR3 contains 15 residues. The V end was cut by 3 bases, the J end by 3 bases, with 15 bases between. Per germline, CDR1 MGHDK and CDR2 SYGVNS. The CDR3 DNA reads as TGTGCCAGCAGTGACCCAGGGGGGTCCATCTACGAGCAGTACTTC. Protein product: CASSDPGGSIYEQYF.

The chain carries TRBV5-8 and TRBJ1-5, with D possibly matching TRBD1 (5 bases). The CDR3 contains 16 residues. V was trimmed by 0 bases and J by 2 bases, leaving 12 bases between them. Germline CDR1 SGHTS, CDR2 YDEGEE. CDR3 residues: CASSLAGRVGNQPQHF. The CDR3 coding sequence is TGTGCCAGCAGCTTGGCCGGCAGGGTCGGCAATCAGCCCCAGCATTTT.